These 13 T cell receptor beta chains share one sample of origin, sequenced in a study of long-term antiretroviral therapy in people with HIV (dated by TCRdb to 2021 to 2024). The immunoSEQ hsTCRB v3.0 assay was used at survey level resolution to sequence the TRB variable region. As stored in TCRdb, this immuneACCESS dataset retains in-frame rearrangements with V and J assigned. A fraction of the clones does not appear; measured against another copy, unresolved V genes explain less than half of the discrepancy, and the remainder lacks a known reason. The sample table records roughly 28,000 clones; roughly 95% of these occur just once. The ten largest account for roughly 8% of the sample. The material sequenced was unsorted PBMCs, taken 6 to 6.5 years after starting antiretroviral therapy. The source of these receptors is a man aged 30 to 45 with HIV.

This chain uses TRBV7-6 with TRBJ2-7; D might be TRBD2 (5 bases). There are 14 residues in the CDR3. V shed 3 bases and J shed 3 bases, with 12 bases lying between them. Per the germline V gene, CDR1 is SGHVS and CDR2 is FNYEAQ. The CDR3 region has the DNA TGTGCCAGCAGCTTGTCTAGCTCTAACTACGAGCAGTACTTC. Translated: CASSLSSSNYEQYF.

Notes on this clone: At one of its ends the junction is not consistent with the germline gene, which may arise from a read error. The CDR3: CASSLAQGRPQHF. CDR3 coding DNA: TGTGCTAGCAGCTTAGCCCAGGGCCGGCCCCAGCATTTT. The rearrangement links TRBV7-7 to TRBJ1-5; TRBD1 might be the D (5 bases). The CDR3 totals 13 residues. Germline values: CDR1 SSHAT, CDR2 FNYEAQ (reference sequence).

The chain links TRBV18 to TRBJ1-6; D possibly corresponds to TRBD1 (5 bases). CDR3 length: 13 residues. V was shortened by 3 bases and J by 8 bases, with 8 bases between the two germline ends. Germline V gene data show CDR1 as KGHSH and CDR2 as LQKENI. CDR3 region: CASSPAGDSPLHF. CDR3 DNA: TGTGCCAGCTCACCGGCGGGGGATTCACCCCTCCACTTT.

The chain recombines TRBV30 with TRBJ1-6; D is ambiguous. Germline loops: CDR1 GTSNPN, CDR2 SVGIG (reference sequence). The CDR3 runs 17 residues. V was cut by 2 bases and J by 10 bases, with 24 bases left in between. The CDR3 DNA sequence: TGTGCCTGGAGTCCCCGTGGCAAGGTTCTTGTGGTCTCACCCCTCCACTTT. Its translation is CAWSPRGKVLVVSPLHF.

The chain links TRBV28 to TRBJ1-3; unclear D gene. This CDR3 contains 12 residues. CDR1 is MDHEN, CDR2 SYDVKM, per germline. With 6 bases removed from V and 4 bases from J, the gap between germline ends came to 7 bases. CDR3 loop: CASRGGGNTIYF. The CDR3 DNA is TGTGCCAGCAGGGGTGGAGGAAACACCATATATTTT.

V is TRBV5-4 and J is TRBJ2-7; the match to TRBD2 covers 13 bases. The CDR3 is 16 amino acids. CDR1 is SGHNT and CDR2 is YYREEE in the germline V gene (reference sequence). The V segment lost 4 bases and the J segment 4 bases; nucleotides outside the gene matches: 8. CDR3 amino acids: CASSDRTSGSEYEQYF. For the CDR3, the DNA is TGTGCCAGCAGCGACCGGACTAGCGGGAGCGAGTACGAGCAGTACTTC.

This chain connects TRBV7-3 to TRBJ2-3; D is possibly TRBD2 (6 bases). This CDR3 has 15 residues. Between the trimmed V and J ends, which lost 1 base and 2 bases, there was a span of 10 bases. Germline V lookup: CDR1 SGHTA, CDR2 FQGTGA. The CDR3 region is CASSLIGGTTDTQYF. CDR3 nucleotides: TGTGCCAGCAGCTTAATAGGCGGGACCACAGATACGCAGTATTTT.

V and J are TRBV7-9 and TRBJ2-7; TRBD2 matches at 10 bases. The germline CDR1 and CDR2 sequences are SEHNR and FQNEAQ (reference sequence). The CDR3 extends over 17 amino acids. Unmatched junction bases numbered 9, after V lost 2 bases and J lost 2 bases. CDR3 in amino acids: CASSLRLAGDRTYEQYF. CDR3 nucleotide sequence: TGTGCCAGCAGCTTACGGCTAGCGGGGGACCGGACCTACGAGCAGTACTTC.

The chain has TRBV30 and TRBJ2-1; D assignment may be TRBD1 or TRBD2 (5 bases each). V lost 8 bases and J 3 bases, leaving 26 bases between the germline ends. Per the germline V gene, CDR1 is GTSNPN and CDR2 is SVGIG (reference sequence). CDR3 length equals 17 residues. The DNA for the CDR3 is TGTGCCATGGGGGTAGCTGAGTTCGAACGCGACTACAATGAGCAGTTCTTC. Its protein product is CAMGVAEFERDYNEQFF.

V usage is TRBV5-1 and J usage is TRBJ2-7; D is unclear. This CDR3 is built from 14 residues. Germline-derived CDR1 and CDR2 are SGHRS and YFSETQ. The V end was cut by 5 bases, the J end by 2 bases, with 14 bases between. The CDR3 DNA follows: TGCGCCAGCAGTCTTTCGGGCGGACCCTACGAGCAGTACTTC. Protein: CASSLSGGPYEQYF.

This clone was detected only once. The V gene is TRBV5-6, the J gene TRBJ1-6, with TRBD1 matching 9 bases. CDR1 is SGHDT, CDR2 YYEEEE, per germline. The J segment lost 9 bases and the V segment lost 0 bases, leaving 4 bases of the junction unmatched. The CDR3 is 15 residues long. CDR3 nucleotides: TGTGCCAGCAGCTTGGGGGGACAGGGTGGTTCACCCCTCCACTTT. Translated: CASSLGGQGGSPLHF.

The CDR3 bases are TGTGCCAGCAGCGCCGGACCAGGGGGGTGGGGATACTACGAGCAGTACTTC. As protein: CASSAGPGGWGYYEQYF. V gene TRBV9 combines with J gene TRBJ2-7; D may be TRBD1 (7 bases). Germline assignment: CDR1 SGDLS and CDR2 YYNGEE. The CDR3 is made up of 17 amino acids. Trimming stripped 3 bases from V and 3 bases from J, with 22 bases between.

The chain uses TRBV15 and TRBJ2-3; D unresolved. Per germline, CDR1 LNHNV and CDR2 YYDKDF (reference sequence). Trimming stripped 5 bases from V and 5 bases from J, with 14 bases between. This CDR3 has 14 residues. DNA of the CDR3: TGTGCCACCAGCCAAAGAGGCGGCGGAGATACGCAGTATTTT. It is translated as CATSQRGGGDTQYF.